Detailed here is one TCR beta chain. The record originates from a study of blood T cell repertoires in COVID-19. The trim removed 2 bases at V and 1 base at J, leaving 0 bases unmatched. The CDR3 contains 14 residues. CDR1 and CDR2 (germline): MNHEY, SVGAGI. This table comes from immunoSEQ multiplex PCR, and its TCRdb copy is limited to in-frame clones, with some not included. The data hold around 30,000 clones, with approximately 86% observed a single time. The sample taken for sequencing was peripheral blood. The V and J genes are TRBV6-5 and TRBJ1-1, with TRBD1 identical over 8 bases. The source of this sequence is a man aged 50 to 60 with active or convalescent COVID-19. This CDR3 reads CASSYDRGNTEAFF. In DNA, the CDR3 is TGTGCCAGCAGTTACGACAGGGGGAACACTGAAGCTTTCTTT.